This TCR beta chain comes out of a study of radiotherapy plus CTLA-4 blockade in lung cancer. Study-wide results and caveats: Per reports, early blood T cell clone dynamics, plus interferon-beta, forecast response most strongly.

The method was immunoSEQ multiplex PCR; TCRdb's version includes in-frame clones alone and lacks a portion of them. The sample contains some 98,000 clones, 75% to 90% of which appear only once. A word on this clone: Its cognate antigen is unknown.

There are 17 residues in the CDR3. Germline loops: CDR1 SGHTA, CDR2 FQGTGA. V was shortened by 0 bases and J by 0 bases, with 14 bases between the two germline ends. This clonotype was obtained from a human donor with non-small cell lung cancer who had a partial response to radiotherapy plus ipilimumab. V usage is TRBV7-3 and J usage is TRBJ1-1; tentative D call: TRBD1 (5 bases). Sequenced material: peripheral blood, taken from a patient treated with radiotherapy plus ipilimumab. In DNA form, the CDR3 reads TGTGCCAGCAGCTTAACCGGTGGTGACAGCTTGAACACTGAAGCTTTCTTT. Amino acids: CASSLTGGDSLNTEAFF.